The rows below give T cell receptor beta chains drawn from one sample of a study of T cell clonotyping in hematopoietic cell transplantation. The data were produced by immunoSEQ multiplex PCR, yet TCRdb's version contains in-frame clones alone and is incomplete. The sample lists around 6,300 clones, approximately 87% seen once, with about 14% in the top ten. Here the sequenced sample was peripheral blood mononuclear cells, taken 180 days after allogeneic stem cell transplant. The receptors derive from a female patient between 50 and 60 years old who had an allogeneic stem cell transplant from an unrelated donor, so the T cells may come from the graft donor. Some clones in this sample may be carry-over from other donors' samples. Each CDR3 is given with its conserved first and last residue. Fields, in order: J gene, V gene, D gene, clone size, CDR3 protein, CDR3 DNA. The D gene is left open where the match is weak. Clone size is given for some rows only: seen once, a few or many times, or a class if the clone is expanded.

TRBJ2-7	TRBV10-3	.	.	CAISPQGYEQYF	TGTGCCATCAGTCCACAGGGCTACGAGCAGTACTTC
TRBJ1-1	TRBV4-1	.	few	CASSQAETEGDTEAFF	TGCGCCAGCAGCCAAGCTGAGACAGAAGGGGACACTGAAGCTTTCTTT
TRBJ2-5	TRBV29-1	.	.	CSVDRLTQETQYF	TGCAGCGTTGATCGATTAACACAAGAGACCCAGTACTTC
TRBJ2-1	TRBV11-2	TRBD2	.	CASSLVASGGRGEQFF	TGTGCCAGCAGCTTAGTTGCTAGCGGGGGCCGCGGTGAGCAGTTCTTC
TRBJ1-1	TRBV18	TRBD1	.	CASSPRDRNTEAFF	TGTGCCAGCTCACCTCGGGACAGGAACACTGAAGCTTTCTTT
TRBJ2-2	TRBV25-1	TRBD1	once	CASSDRDRGNTGELFF	TGTGCCAGCAGTGATAGGGACAGGGGAAACACCGGGGAGCTGTTTTTT
TRBJ2-7	TRBV5-1	.	.	CASSSPGTYEQYF	TGCGCCAGCAGCTCTCCGGGTACCTACGAGCAGTACTTC
TRBJ2-3	TRBV5-6	.	.	CASSLIPDTQYF	TGTGCCAGCAGCTTGATCCCAGATACGCAGTATTTT
TRBJ2-1	TRBV19	TRBD2	.	CASSMTSGSYNEQFF	TGTGCCAGTAGTATGACTAGCGGGAGCTACAATGAGCAGTTCTTC
TRBJ2-5	TRBV4-2	TRBD2	.	CASSRNLAGDETQYF	TGTGCCAGCAGCCGCAATCTAGCGGGGGACGAGACCCAGTACTTC
TRBJ1-1	TRBV15	.	.	CATSSEPQQANTEAFF	TGTGCCACCAGCAGCGAACCACAACAAGCTAACACTGAAGCTTTCTTT
TRBJ2-3	TRBV19	TRBD2	.	CASSPLGGGTDTQYF	TGTGCCAGTAGTCCCCTCGGGGGGGGCACAGATACGCAGTATTTT
TRBJ2-1	TRBV9	TRBD2	.	CASSAGLVNNEQFF	TGTGCCAGCAGCGCGGGACTAGTTAACAATGAGCAGTTCTTC
TRBJ2-3	TRBV5-1	TRBD2	.	CASRLAVEGDTQYF	TGCGCCAGCAGACTAGCGGTGGAGGGAGATACGCAGTATTTT
TRBJ1-2	TRBV7-9	.	.	CASSSTLGADGYTF	TGTGCCAGCAGCTCCACGTTGGGGGCGGATGGCTACACCTTC
TRBJ2-7	TRBV5-6	.	.	CASSPGQLPEQYF	TGTGCCAGCAGCCCCGGACAGCTCCCCGAGCAGTACTTC
TRBJ1-2	TRBV30	.	.	CAWSVEGDENGYTF	TGTGCCTGGAGTGTAGAGGGGGATGAGAATGGCTACACCTTC
TRBJ2-2	TRBV10-3	TRBD2	.	CAISDLSGEANTGELFF	TGTGCCATCAGTGATTTAAGCGGGGAGGCGAACACCGGGGAGCTGTTTTTT
TRBJ1-5	TRBV7-9	TRBD1	.	CASSLGLGDRYGSNQPQHF	TGTGCCAGCAGCTTAGGACTTGGGGACAGGTACGGGAGCAATCAGCCCCAGCATTTT
TRBJ2-7	TRBV19	.	.	CASWAGAEQYF	TGTGCCAGTTGGGCTGGCGCCGAGCAGTACTTC
TRBJ1-2	TRBV10-3	.	once	CAISAQHGRDGYTF	TGTGCCATCAGTGCCCAACACGGGAGAGACGGCTACACCTTC
TRBJ1-2	TRBV27	.	.	CASSPVPNYGYTF	TGTGCCAGCAGCCCCGTCCCTAACTATGGCTACACCTTC
TRBJ1-5	TRBV5-1	.	.	CASSFRVQPQHF	TGCGCCAGCAGCTTTAGGGTCCAGCCCCAGCATTTT
TRBJ1-1	TRBV2	.	.	CASRVTDSNTEAFF	TGTGCCAGCAGGGTGACAGACTCTAACACTGAAGCTTTCTTT